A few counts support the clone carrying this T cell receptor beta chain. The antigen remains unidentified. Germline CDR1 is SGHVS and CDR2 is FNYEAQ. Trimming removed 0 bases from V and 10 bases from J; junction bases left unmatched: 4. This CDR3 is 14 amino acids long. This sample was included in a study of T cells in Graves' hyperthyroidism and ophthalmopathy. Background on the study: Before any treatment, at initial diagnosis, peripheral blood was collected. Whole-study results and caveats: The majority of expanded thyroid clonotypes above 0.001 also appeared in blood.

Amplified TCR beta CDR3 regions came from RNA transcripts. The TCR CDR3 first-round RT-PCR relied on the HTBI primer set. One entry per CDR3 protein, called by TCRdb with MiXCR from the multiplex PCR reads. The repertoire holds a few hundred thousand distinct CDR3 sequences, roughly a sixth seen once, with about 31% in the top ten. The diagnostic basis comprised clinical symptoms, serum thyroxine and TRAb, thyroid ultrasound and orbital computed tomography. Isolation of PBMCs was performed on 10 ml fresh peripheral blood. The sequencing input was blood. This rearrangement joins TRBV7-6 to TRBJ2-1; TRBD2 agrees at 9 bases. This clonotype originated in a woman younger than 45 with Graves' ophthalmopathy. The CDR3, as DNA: TGTGCCAGCAGCTTAGCTAGCGGGAGAGAGGAGCAGTTCTTC. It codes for CASSLASGREEQFF. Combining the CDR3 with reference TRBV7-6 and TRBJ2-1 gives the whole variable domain GAGVSQSPRYKVTKRGQDVALRCDPISGHVSLYWYRQALGQGPEFLTYFNYEAQQDKSGLPNDRFSAERPEGSISTLTIQRTEQRDSAMYRCASSLASGREEQFFGPGTRLTVL.